Listed here is a single TCR beta chain. Its specificity is not known. Using immunoSEQ multiplex PCR, the repertoire was profiled, and TCRdb retains in-frame clones only, with some absent. The sample lists some 76,000 clones; approximately 87% were seen once. This sample is drawn from a study of cytotoxic CD8 clonotypes in ibrutinib-treated CLL. Study-wide context: Mean per-sample yields comprised roughly 260,000 productive templates and tens of thousands of productive rearrangements.

CDR1 and CDR2 from the germline V gene are MDHEN and SYDVKM. This CDR3 region has 13 residues. J lost 6 bases, V lost 6 bases, and 2 bases had no gene match. Overall study results and limits: Clonality grew at ibrutinib response; at progression, it decreased back toward baseline. Patients showed higher baseline clonality than age-matched healthy donors, and it tracked circulating CD8+ T-cell counts.

The sequences come from PBMCs, collected after 24 months of ibrutinib treatment. The TCR sequence derives from a human donor with chronic lymphocytic leukemia. The chain carries TRBV28 and TRBJ1-5, with 10 bases matching TRBD1. The CDR3 spells CASRTGGTQPQHF. In DNA, the CDR3 is TGTGCCAGCAGGACAGGGGGCACTCAGCCCCAGCATTTT.